This T cell receptor (beta chain) is from a study of T-cell reconstitution after alpha-beta-depleted transplantation in children. Notes on the study in general: T-cell counts and diversity at one year following transplant were attributed mainly to newly produced T cells. Several hundred expanded graft clones reportedly supplied alpha-beta T cells about two months after transplant. High day-60 TCRbeta diversity in some patients came from surviving recipient T cells and thymic progenitors.

Unique molecular identifiers were incorporated during preparation of the TCRbeta library. TCRdb reprocessed the PCR reads with MiXCR, giving one entry per CDR3 protein. The sample has fewer than 550,000 distinct CDR3 sequences, about 10% seen once. The CDR3 loop spans 15 amino acids. The trim removed 5 bases at V and 10 bases at J, leaving 13 bases unmatched. Germline loops: CDR1 SGHTA, CDR2 FQGNSA. This clonotype was picked up many times. Its antigen remains unknown. This receptor was taken from a child aged 2-15 years with inherited bone marrow failure, due to receive a stem cell transplant. Material: PBMCs, obtained before TCRalphabeta/CD19-depleted stem cell transplant. This chain uses TRBV7-2 with TRBJ2-1; 8 nucleotides align to TRBD2. CDR3 coding DNA: TGTGCCAGCAGCCCCTACCGCGGGAGGCGTTACGAGCAGTTCTTC. Translated, it gives CASSPYRGRRYEQFF.